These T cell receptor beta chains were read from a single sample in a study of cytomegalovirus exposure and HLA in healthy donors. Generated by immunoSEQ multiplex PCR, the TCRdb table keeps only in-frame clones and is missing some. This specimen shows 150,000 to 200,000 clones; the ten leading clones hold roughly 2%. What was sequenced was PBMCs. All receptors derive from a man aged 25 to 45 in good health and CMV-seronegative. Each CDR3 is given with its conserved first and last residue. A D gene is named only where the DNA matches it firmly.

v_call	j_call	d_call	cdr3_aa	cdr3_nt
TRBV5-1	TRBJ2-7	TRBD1	CASSWTGGGEQYF	TGCGCCAGCAGTTGGACAGGGGGGGGAGAGCAGTACTTC
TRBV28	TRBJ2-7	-	CASRTQNSYEQYF	TGTGCCAGCAGGACACAGAACTCCTACGAGCAGTACTTC
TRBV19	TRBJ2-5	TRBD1	CASTRTGRGETQYF	TGTGCCAGTACGAGGACAGGGAGAGGCGAGACCCAGTACTTC
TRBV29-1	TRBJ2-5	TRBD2	CSVDWREGREAQYF	TGCAGCGTTGACTGGCGGGAGGGCCGAGAGGCCCAGTACTTC
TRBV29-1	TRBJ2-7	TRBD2	CSVAGTTAYEQYF	TGCAGCGTTGCAGGGACTACCGCCTACGAGCAGTACTTC
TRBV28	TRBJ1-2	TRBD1	CASSSADRVTIYGYTF	TGTGCCAGCAGTTCGGCAGACAGGGTGACCATCTATGGCTACACCTTC
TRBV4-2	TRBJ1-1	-	CASSQETLRDTEAFF	TGTGCCAGCAGCCAAGAAACCCTCCGGGACACTGAAGCTTTCTTT
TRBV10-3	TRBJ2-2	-	CAISESPSATGELFF	TGTGCCATCAGTGAGTCTCCTAGTGCGACCGGGGAGCTGTTTTTT
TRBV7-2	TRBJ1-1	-	CASSFTSGDTEAFF	TGTGCCAGCAGCTTTACATCGGGGGACACTGAAGCTTTCTTT
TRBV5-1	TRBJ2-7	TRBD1	CASSLAWGDRDEQYF	TGCGCCAGCAGCTTGGCCTGGGGGGACAGGGACGAGCAGTACTTC
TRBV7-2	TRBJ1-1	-	CASSSRGHSKNTEAFF	TGTGCCAGCAGCTCCCGGGGACACAGTAAAAACACTGAAGCTTTCTTT
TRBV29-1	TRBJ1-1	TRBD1	CSAPGQGAKGTEAFF	TGCAGCGCACCGGGACAGGGGGCGAAGGGGACTGAAGCTTTCTTT
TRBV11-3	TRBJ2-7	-	CASSLGYPGGSYEQYF	TGTGCCAGCAGCTTAGGCTATCCAGGGGGGTCCTACGAGCAGTACTTC
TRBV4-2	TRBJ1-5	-	CASSQDLVRFNQPQHF	TGTGCCAGCAGCCAAGATCTTGTTCGGTTCAATCAGCCCCAGCATTTT
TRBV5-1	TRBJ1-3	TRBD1	CASSLGQGANSGNTIYF	TGCGCCAGCAGCCTGGGACAGGGGGCCAACTCTGGAAACACCATATATTTT
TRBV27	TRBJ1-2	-	CASSPNPGLYGYTF	TGTGCCAGCAGTCCCAACCCAGGCCTCTATGGCTACACCTTC
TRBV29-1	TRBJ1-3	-	CSVARDTSSGNTIYF	TGCAGCGTTGCGAGGGACACCAGCTCTGGAAACACCATATATTTT
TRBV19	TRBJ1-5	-	CASSMAGASNQPQHF	TGTGCCAGTAGTATGGCGGGGGCAAGCAATCAGCCCCAGCATTTT
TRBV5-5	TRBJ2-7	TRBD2	CASSPRLAGEPSYEQYF	TGTGCCAGCAGCCCTAGACTAGCGGGAGAACCCTCCTACGAGCAGTACTTC
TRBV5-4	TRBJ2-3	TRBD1	CASSLSSTGGTDTQYF	TGTGCCAGCAGCTTGAGTAGTACAGGGGGCACAGATACGCAGTATTTT
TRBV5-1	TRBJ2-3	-	CASSHTEGERWTDTQYF	TGCGCCAGCAGCCACACTGAGGGGGAAAGGTGGACAGATACGCAGTATTTT
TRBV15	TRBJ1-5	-	CATSTRRTGNQPQHF	TGTGCCACCAGCACCCGGAGAACTGGCAATCAGCCCCAGCATTTT
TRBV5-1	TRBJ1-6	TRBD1	CASSFEGADNSPLHF	TGCGCCAGCAGCTTTGAGGGGGCGGATAATTCACCCCTCCACTTT
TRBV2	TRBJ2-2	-	CASSEVLTGELFF	TGTGCCAGCAGTGAAGTCCTCACCGGGGAGCTGTTTTTT
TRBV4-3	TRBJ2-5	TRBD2	CASSQGGTSGSRETQYF	TGCGCCAGCAGCCAAGGAGGGACTAGCGGGAGCAGGGAGACCCAGTACTTC
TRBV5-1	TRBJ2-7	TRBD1	CASSPRTGTYEQYF	TGCGCCAGCAGCCCTCGGACAGGGACCTACGAGCAGTACTTC
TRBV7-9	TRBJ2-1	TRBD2	CASSLAPLSGVDNEQFF	TGTGCCAGCAGCTTAGCGCCCTTAAGCGGGGTCGACAATGAGCAGTTCTTC
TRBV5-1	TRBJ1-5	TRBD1	CASSLPRLSRNRGANQPQHF	TGCGCCAGCAGCTTGCCAAGGCTTTCGAGGAACAGGGGGGCGAATCAGCCCCAGCATTTT
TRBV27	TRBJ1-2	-	CASSLNRASYGYTF	TGTGCCAGCAGTTTAAACAGGGCGAGTTATGGCTACACCTTC
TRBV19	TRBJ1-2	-	CASSIVRREYGYTF	TGTGCCAGTAGTATAGTGAGACGGGAGTATGGCTACACCTTC
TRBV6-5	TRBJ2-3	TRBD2	CASSFSGKKADTQYF	TGTGCCAGCAGTTTTAGCGGGAAAAAGGCAGATACGCAGTATTTT
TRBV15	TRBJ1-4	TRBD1	CATSSRGRNEKLFF	TGTGCCACCAGCAGCAGGGGGCGGAATGAAAAACTGTTTTTT
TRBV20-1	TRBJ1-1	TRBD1	CSARTGRVAFF	TGCAGTGCAAGGACAGGTAGAGTAGCTTTCTTT
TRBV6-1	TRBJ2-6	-	CASSDSDGANVLTF	TGTGCCAGCAGTGATAGCGATGGGGCCAACGTCCTGACTTTC
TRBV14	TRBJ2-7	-	CASTSRDFEYEQYF	TGTGCCAGCACGTCGCGAGATTTCGAATACGAGCAGTACTTC
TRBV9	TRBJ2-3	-	CASSARGGDSSTDTQYF	TGTGCCAGCAGCGCCCGAGGGGGGGATTCTAGCACAGATACGCAGTATTTT
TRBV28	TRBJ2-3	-	CASSPRADTQYF	TGTGCCAGCAGTCCCCGGGCAGATACGCAGTATTTT
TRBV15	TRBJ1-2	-	CATSREDSLTLYGYTF	TGTGCCACCAGCAGGGAGGACAGCCTAACTCTCTATGGCTACACCTTC
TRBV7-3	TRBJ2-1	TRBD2	CASSSQKLAGGRGEQFF	TGTGCCAGCAGCTCCCAGAAACTAGCGGGAGGGCGGGGTGAGCAGTTCTTC
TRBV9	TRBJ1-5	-	CASSVEGDSQPQHF	TGTGCCAGCAGCGTAGAAGGGGATAGTCAGCCCCAGCATTTT
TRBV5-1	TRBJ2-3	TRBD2	CASSLTSGRGVETDTQYF	TGCGCCAGCAGCCTAACTAGCGGGAGGGGAGTGGAGACAGATACGCAGTATTTT
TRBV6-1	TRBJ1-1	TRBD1	CASSDGVDRAAFF	TGTGCCAGCAGTGACGGGGTAGACAGGGCCGCTTTCTTT
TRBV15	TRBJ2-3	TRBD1	CATRLSRTGATDTQYF	TGTGCCACCAGGCTTTCGCGGACAGGGGCAACAGATACGCAGTATTTT
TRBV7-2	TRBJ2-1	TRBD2	CASSSRNIAGGPFEQFF	TGTGCCAGCAGCTCCAGGAATATAGCGGGAGGGCCCTTTGAGCAGTTCTTC
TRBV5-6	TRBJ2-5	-	CASSLGHLGETQYF	TGTGCCAGCAGCTTGGGGCACCTCGGGGAGACCCAGTACTTC
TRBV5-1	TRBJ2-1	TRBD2	CASSLSSGGDEQFF	TGCGCCAGCAGCTTGAGCTCGGGAGGCGATGAGCAGTTCTTC
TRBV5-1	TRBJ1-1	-	CASSSLGGGNTEAFF	TGCGCCAGCAGCTCGCTGGGGGGGGGAAACACTGAAGCTTTCTTT
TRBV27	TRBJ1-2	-	CASSLRQNYGYTF	TGTGCCAGCAGTCTCCGACAGAACTATGGCTACACCTTC
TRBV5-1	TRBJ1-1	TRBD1	CASSLGQGEITEAFF	TGCGCCAGCAGCTTGGGTCAGGGGGAGATCACTGAAGCTTTCTTT
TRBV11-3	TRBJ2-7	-	CASSSDSYEQYF	TGTGCCAGCAGCAGCGACTCGTACGAGCAGTACTTC
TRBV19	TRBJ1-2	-	CASTPTGSYGYTF	TGTGCCAGTACCCCGACAGGAAGCTATGGCTACACCTTC
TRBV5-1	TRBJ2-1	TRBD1	CASSPYGSGQGALNEQFF	TGCGCCAGCAGCCCTTATGGATCGGGACAGGGGGCTTTAAATGAGCAGTTCTTC
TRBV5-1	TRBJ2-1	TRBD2	CASSLGRGSGSYNEQFF	TGCGCCAGCAGCTTGGGGCGCGGGAGTGGCTCCTACAATGAGCAGTTCTTC